Each of the 9 T cell receptor beta chains below was sequenced from the same sample in a study of blood T cell repertoires in COVID-19. Repertoires were generated with immunoSEQ multiplex PCR, while TCRdb's copy carries only in-frame clones and drops some. This sample has tens of thousands of clones, with 81% found just once. The sequencing sample was made of peripheral blood. The receptors originated from an elderly man with active or convalescent COVID-19.

The gene calls are TRBV25-1 and TRBJ1-2, with 12 positions matching TRBD1. Germline V lookup: CDR1 MGHDK, CDR2 SYGVNS. The junction had 8 bases not matched to a gene; V was cut back by 4 bases and J by 8 bases. The CDR3 spans 15 residues. Here the CDR3 reads CASSVPGTGGRGYTF. In DNA form, the CDR3 reads TGTGCCAGCAGTGTCCCCGGGACAGGGGGCCGAGGCTACACCTTC.

The gene calls are TRBV9 and TRBJ2-7; 10 bases align to TRBD2. This CDR3 contains 15 residues. Unmatched junction bases numbered 4, after V lost 1 base and J lost 3 bases. Germline-derived CDR1 and CDR2 are SGDLS and YYNGEE. The CDR3 DNA follows: TGTGCCAGCAGCGTAAAGAGGACTAGCGGCTACGAGCAGTACTTC. This gives the protein CASSVKRTSGYEQYF.

The V gene is TRBV15, the J gene TRBJ1-5; the D gene is possibly TRBD1 (6 bases). V was pared by 2 bases and J by 7 bases, with 12 bases between. The CDR3 is 14 amino acids. Per the germline V gene, CDR1 is LNHNV and CDR2 is YYDKDF (reference sequence). The CDR3 reads CATSRPDTGQPQHF. For the CDR3, the DNA is TGTGCCACCAGCAGACCGGACACAGGGCAGCCCCAGCATTTT.

The chain has TRBV6-6 and TRBJ1-5, with 10 bases matching TRBD1. Germline CDR1 is MNHNY and CDR2 is SVGAGI (reference sequence). The CDR3 sequence is 15 residues long. Unmatched junction bases numbered 7, after V lost 5 bases and J lost 6 bases. CDR3 sequence reads: CASSTDRGLAQPQHF. CDR3 coding DNA: TGTGCCAGCAGTACCGACAGGGGGCTGGCTCAGCCCCAGCATTTT.

V usage is TRBV6-5 and J usage is TRBJ2-1, with D perhaps TRBD1 (6 bases). The CDR3 is 14 residues long. Deletions cut 5 bases from V and 3 bases from J, with 11 bases between. Germline CDR1 and CDR2: MNHEY and SVGAGI. CDR3 in amino acids: CASSRTEIYNEQFF. CDR3 in DNA: TGTGCCAGCAGTCGGACAGAGATCTACAATGAGCAGTTCTTC.

The CDR3 DNA follows: TGTGCCAGCAGGGACAGTTCGGGTGGCAATCAGCCCCAGCATTTT. This encodes CASRDSSGGNQPQHF. The V call is TRBV7-8, the J call TRBJ1-5; D might be TRBD1 (6 bases). The CDR3 length is 15 residues. In germline, CDR1 is SGHVS, CDR2 FQNEAQ. Trimming removed 6 bases at V and 2 bases at J, with 14 bases between.

The V and J genes are TRBV19 and TRBJ1-2; D gene ambiguous. The CDR3 runs 16 residues. V was trimmed by 3 bases and J by 3 bases, leaving 17 bases between them. CDR1 and CDR2 from the germline V gene are LNHDA and SQIVND (reference sequence). The CDR3 DNA reads TGTGCCAGTAGTATCCAAGCTCGGAGCGGTGACTATGGCTACACCTTC. It is translated as CASSIQARSGDYGYTF. The full variable domain, its missing parts supplied by reference TRBV19 and TRBJ1-2, is DGGITQSPKYLFRKEGQNVTLSCEQNLNHDAMYWYRQDPGQGLRLIYYSQIVNDFQKGDIAEGYSVSREKKESFPLTVTSAQKNPTAFYLCASSIQARSGDYGYTFGSGTRLTVV.

The chain combines TRBV5-1 with TRBJ2-2; 7 positions agree with TRBD1. CDR3 size: 15 residues. Germline CDR1 and CDR2: SGHRS and YFSETQ. V lost 4 bases to trimming and J lost 0 bases; unmatched junction nucleotides: 3. The CDR3 is CASSQGTANTGELFF. The CDR3 nucleotides read TGCGCCAGCAGCCAAGGGACAGCGAACACCGGGGAGCTGTTTTTT.

This chain connects TRBV18 to TRBJ1-1; weak D call: TRBD1 (5 bases). Germline V lookup: CDR1 KGHSH, CDR2 LQKENI. This CDR3 is built from 15 residues. V was pared by 2 bases and J by 5 bases, with 15 bases between. This CDR3 reads CASSPEHDSWTEAFF. Written as DNA, the CDR3 is TGTGCCAGCTCACCAGAGCACGACAGTTGGACTGAAGCTTTCTTT.